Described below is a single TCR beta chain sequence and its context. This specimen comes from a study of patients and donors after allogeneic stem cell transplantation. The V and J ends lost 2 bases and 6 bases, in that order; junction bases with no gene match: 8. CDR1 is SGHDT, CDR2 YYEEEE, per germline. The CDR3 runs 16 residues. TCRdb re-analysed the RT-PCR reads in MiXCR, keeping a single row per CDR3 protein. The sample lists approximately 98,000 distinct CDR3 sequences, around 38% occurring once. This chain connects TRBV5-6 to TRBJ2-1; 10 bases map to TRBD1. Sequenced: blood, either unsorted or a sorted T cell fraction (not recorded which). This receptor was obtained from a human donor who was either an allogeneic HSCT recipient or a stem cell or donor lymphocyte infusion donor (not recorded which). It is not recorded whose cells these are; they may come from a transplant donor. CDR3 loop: CASSLYDRGPGNEQFF. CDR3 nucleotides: TGTGCCAGCAGCTTATATGACAGGGGGCCTGGCAATGAGCAGTTCTTC. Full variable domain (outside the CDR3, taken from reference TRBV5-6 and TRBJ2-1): DAGVTQSPTHLIKTRGQQVTLRCSPKSGHDTVSWYQQALGQGPQFIFQYYEEEERQRGNFPDRFSGHQFPNYSSELNVNALLLGDSALYLCASSLYDRGPGNEQFFGPGTRLTVL.